This entry lists 4 T cell receptor beta chains sequenced from one sample in a study of blood T cells in healthy people across ages. A sample-barcoded 5' primer and a J-beta primer mix were used in a second PCR of roughly 7 to 12 cycles. TCRdb processed the 5' RACE reads anew with MiXCR; each CDR3 protein has one entry. In the table there are around 790,000 distinct CDR3 sequences, roughly 44% of which are singletons. The sequenced sample was blood. The receptors were gathered from a man aged 55 to 70 in good health.

This clonotype came up once. The V gene is TRBV3-1, the J gene TRBJ1-5; no reliable D call. Looked up from germline, CDR1 is LGHDT and CDR2 is YNNKEL (reference sequence). The CDR3 is made up of 16 amino acids. V lost 1 base to trimming and J lost 2 bases, with 12 bases between them. The CDR3 DNA follows: TGTGCCAGCAGCCAAGCCCAGGAGTCCGGCAATCAGCCCCAGCATTTT. Translation gives CASSQAQESGNQPQHF.

This clonotype has ten or more counts. This chain uses TRBV7-9 with TRBJ2-7; D ambiguous. Germline assignment: CDR1 SEHNR and CDR2 FQNEAQ (reference sequence). The CDR3 runs to 13 residues. Trimming removed 1 base at V and 3 bases at J, with 7 bases between. The CDR3 DNA reads as TGTGCCAGCAGCTTAGACTTAAGCTACGAGCAGTACTTC. Translated: CASSLDLSYEQYF.

The V gene is TRBV3-1, the J gene TRBJ2-7; 9 bases fit TRBD1. The CDR3 has 17 amino acids. J was trimmed by 7 bases and V by 4 bases; bases with no gene match: 17. Germline V gives CDR1 LGHDT, CDR2 YNNKEL (reference sequence). DNA of the CDR3: TGTGCCAGCAGCCCACCACCGCACGGGACAGGGTCGGGAGAGCAGTACTTC. Translating it yields CASSPPPHGTGSGEQYF.

Concerning this clonotype itself: The junction differs from germline at one of its ends, possibly a read error. This chain links TRBV30 with TRBJ2-5; a weak D match, TRBD2 (5 bases). Germline lookup yields CDR1 GTSNPN and CDR2 SVGIG (reference sequence). The CDR3 covers 13 residues. Written as DNA, the CDR3 is TGTGCCGGGAGTGTACTACTCACGAAGACCCAGTACTTC. This codes for CAGSVLLTKTQYF.